Listed below are T cell receptor beta chains from one sample, sequenced in a study of regulatory T cells in long-lasting Graves disease. TCRdb recomputed calls from the multiplex PCR reads with MiXCR, one row per CDR3 protein. The sample includes some 500,000 distinct CDR3 sequences, about 13% of them seen just once. This same sample was also taken into another study, of T cells in Graves' hyperthyroidism and ophthalmopathy.

The sample consisted of peripheral blood mononuclear cells (PBMCs), taken at new diagnosis, from a patient treated with antithyroid drugs. These receptors all come from a man aged 30-40 years with Graves disease. Each CDR3 is given with its conserved first and last residue. A D gene is named only where the DNA matches it firmly. Some rows mark clone size as missing; the rest say once, few, many or name a class of expanded clone.

few	TRBV6-2/TRBV6-3	TRBJ2-6	TRBD2	CASRPGGSSGANVLTF	TGTGCCAGCCGGCCGGGCGGGAGCTCTGGGGCCAACGTCCTGACTTTC
-	TRBV5-4	TRBJ2-1	TRBD2	CASSDSLAGGRNEQFF	TGTGCCAGCAGCGACTCCCTAGCGGGAGGCAGAAATGAGCAGTTCTTC
many	TRBV19	TRBJ1-2	TRBD1	CASFDRGDHGYTF	TGTGCCAGTTTCGACAGGGGGGATCATGGCTACACCTTC
many	TRBV28	TRBJ2-2	-	CASRPVVTSNTGELFF	TGTGCCAGCAGGCCCGTGGTGACCTCGAACACCGGGGAGCTGTTTTTT
many	TRBV28	TRBJ2-3	TRBD2	CASSGTSGSGFSTDTQYF	TGTGCCAGCAGTGGGACTAGCGGGAGCGGCTTTAGCACAGATACGCAGTATTTT
many	TRBV11-2	TRBJ2-2	-	CASSFGGNTGELFF	TGTGCCAGCAGCTTCGGCGGGAACACCGGGGAGCTGTTTTTT
many	TRBV7-3	TRBJ2-2	-	CASSQTLANTGELFF	TGTGCCAGCAGCCAAACCCTTGCGAACACCGGGGAGCTGTTTTTT
-	TRBV30	TRBJ1-1	-	CAWSARTEAFF	TGTGCCTGGAGTGCCCGTACTGAAGCTTTCTTT
many	TRBV20-1	TRBJ2-7	-	CSAAGAPYEQYF	TGCAGTGCTGCAGGGGCGCCCTACGAGCAGTACTTC
few	TRBV7-6	TRBJ2-3	-	CASSFLKEGGTDTQYF	TGTGCCAGCAGCTTCCTGAAGGAGGGGGGAACAGATACGCAGTATTTT
-	TRBV18	TRBJ1-3	-	CASSPPAGSGNTIYF	TGTGCCAGCTCACCACCGGCAGGATCGGGAAACACCATATATTTT
many	TRBV11-2	TRBJ2-3	-	CASSLTGASTDTQYF	TGTGCCAGCAGCTTAACGGGGGCCAGCACAGATACGCAGTATTTT
many	TRBV6-2/TRBV6-3	TRBJ2-1	TRBD2	CASSSFPGLAGGPGNEQFF	TGTGCCAGCAGTTCCTTCCCGGGACTAGCGGGAGGGCCGGGCAATGAGCAGTTCTTC
many	TRBV10-3	TRBJ2-1	TRBD2	CAISPSSGRDSYNEQFF	TGTGCCATCAGTCCCTCCTCCGGGAGGGACTCCTACAATGAGCAGTTCTTC
few	TRBV19	TRBJ1-1	-	CASSMGYQGLAAFF	TGTGCCAGTAGTATGGGGTATCAGGGGCTGGCAGCTTTCTTT
few	TRBV6-1	TRBJ2-3	-	CAGSRGGTDTQYF	TGTGCCGGGAGCCGCGGGGGCACAGATACGCAGTATTTT
many	TRBV20-1	TRBJ2-3	TRBD2	CSASKASLAGGFADTQYF	TGCAGTGCTAGTAAGGCCTCTCTAGCGGGAGGGTTCGCAGATACGCAGTATTTT
many	TRBV6-5	TRBJ1-5	-	CASSYSGDFQPQHF	TGTGCCAGCAGTTACTCTGGGGATTTTCAGCCCCAGCATTTT
many	TRBV2	TRBJ2-7	-	CASRRTALSYEQYF	TGTGCCAGCAGGCGGACAGCCCTTTCCTACGAGCAGTACTTC
many	TRBV10-3	TRBJ2-5	TRBD1	CAIRDGQEGETQYF	TGTGCCATCAGAGACGGACAGGAAGGAGAGACCCAGTACTTC
-	TRBV3-1	TRBJ2-3	-	CASSPLGTGTQYF	TGTGCCAGCAGTCCACTTGGCACAGGTACGCAGTATTTT
many	TRBV12-3/TRBV12-4	TRBJ2-5	TRBD2	CASSKRPRTSATDQETQYF	TGTGCCAGCAGCAAAAGGCCCAGGACTAGCGCGACCGACCAAGAGACCCAGTACTTC
-	TRBV13	TRBJ2-7	-	CASSRLQISYEQYF	TGTGCCAGCAGCAGGTTACAGATCTCCTACGAGCAGTACTTC
few	TRBV27	TRBJ1-3	-	CASSCLAVEVGNTIYF	TGTGCCAGCAGTTGCCTCGCCGTGGAGGTTGGAAACACCATATATTTT
many	TRBV12-3/TRBV12-4	TRBJ2-1	TRBD2	CASSLSLAGNNEQFF	TGTGCCAGCAGTTTATCTTTAGCGGGAAACAATGAGCAGTTCTTC
few	TRBV20-1	TRBJ2-3	-	CSVRAEATTDTQYF	TGCAGTGTTAGAGCGGAAGCCACCACAGATACGCAGTATTTT
many	TRBV5-1	TRBJ2-3	-	CASSLPSDNQAQYF	TGCGCCAGCAGCTTGCCTAGCGATAATCAAGCGCAGTATTTT
many	TRBV6-5	TRBJ2-1	TRBD2	CASSYSKGLAGPPRPYNEQFF	TGTGCCAGCAGTTACTCGAAGGGACTAGCGGGACCTCCGCGGCCCTACAATGAGCAGTTCTTC
many	TRBV11-2	TRBJ1-1	-	CASSLEGGGGIGAFF	TGTGCCAGCAGCTTAGAGGGTGGTGGAGGGATCGGAGCTTTCTTT
many	TRBV5-1	TRBJ2-1	TRBD1	CASSLATGQAYNEQFF	TGCGCCAGCAGCTTGGCCACGGGACAGGCCTACAATGAGCAGTTCTTC
many	TRBV30	TRBJ2-7	TRBD1	CAWSGTGGGEQYF	TGTGCCTGGAGTGGGACAGGGGGTGGTGAGCAGTACTTC
many	TRBV6-1	TRBJ1-1	-	CASSEWDNGNTEAFF	TGTGCCAGCAGTGAATGGGACAACGGGAACACTGAAGCTTTCTTT
many	TRBV9	TRBJ2-7	-	CASSVDPAETGGQYF	TGTGCCAGCAGCGTAGATCCAGCGGAAACTGGGGGGCAGTACTTC
many	TRBV27	TRBJ2-7	TRBD1	CASSKLGTAYEQYF	TGTGCCAGCAGTAAGCTCGGGACAGCCTACGAGCAGTACTTC
-	TRBV3-1	TRBJ2-7	-	CASSPPGGGIYEQYF	TGTGCCAGCAGCCCCCCTGGAGGGGGCATCTACGAGCAGTACTTC
many	TRBV7-2	TRBJ2-5	-	CASSPPPRDIWYQETQYF	TGTGCCAGCAGCCCGCCCCCGAGGGACATTTGGTACCAAGAGACCCAGTACTTC
many	TRBV3-1	TRBJ2-3	TRBD2	CASSQDASGRGAQYF	TGTGCCAGCAGCCAAGACGCTAGCGGGAGAGGAGCGCAGTATTTT